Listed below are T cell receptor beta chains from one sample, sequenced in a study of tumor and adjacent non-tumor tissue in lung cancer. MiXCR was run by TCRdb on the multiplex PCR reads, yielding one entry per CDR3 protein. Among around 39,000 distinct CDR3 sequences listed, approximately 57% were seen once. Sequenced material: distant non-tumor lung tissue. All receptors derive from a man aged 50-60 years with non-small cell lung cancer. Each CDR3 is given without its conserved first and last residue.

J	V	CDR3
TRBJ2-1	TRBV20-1	SAETTETRGDEQF
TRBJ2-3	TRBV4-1	ASSQELAGGMDMQY
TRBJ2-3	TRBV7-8	ASSLPSGGAGTQY
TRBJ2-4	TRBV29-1	SVGGSSAKNIQC
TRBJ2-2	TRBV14	ARSPQAGPTGQLF
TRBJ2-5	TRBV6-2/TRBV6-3	ASSYFAVLRVETQY
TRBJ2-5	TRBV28	ASTPRGVFETQY
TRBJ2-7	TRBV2	VSSEEQWGQGTYEQY
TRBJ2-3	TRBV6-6	ASSYRTSGRGSTDTQY
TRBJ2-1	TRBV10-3	AISDGQRGQF
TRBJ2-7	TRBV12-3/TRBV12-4	ASSTTSGRAYEQN
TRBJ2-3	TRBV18	ASLESATSTDTQY
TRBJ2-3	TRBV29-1	SVEGAASGRAGMQY
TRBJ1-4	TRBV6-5	ASSQGPLNEKLF
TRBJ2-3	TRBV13	ASSPQAGPDTQF
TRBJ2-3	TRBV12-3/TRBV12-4	ASSLMRETDTQY
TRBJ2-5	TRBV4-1	ASSARGSTETQY
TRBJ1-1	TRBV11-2	ANSLGGTGNTAAF
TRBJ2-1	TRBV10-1	ASNRYGTSGRALTNEQF
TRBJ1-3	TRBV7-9	ASSLEGSGNTIY
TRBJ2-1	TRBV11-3	GSSASYRDERF
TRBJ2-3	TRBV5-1	ASIDRVSADTQY
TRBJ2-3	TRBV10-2	ASNEARGTSTYTQY
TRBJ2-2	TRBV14	VSSYGTPNIGELF
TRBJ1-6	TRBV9	ASSVGRSNSPLH
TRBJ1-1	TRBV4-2	ASSQELLMNTEAF
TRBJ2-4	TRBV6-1	ASSSKNSGSLKNIQY
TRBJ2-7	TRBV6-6	ASSCSEQEQSYEQY
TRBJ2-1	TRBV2	ASRLAGGSSYNEQF
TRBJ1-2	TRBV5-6	VSSDRHSTANYGYT
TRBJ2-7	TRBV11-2	ASSLTLTGQAMVQY
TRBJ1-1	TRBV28	DNSIRLNTEAF